The rows below give T cell receptor beta chains drawn from one sample of a study of identifying expanded T cells in peripheral blood. The assay was immunoSEQ multiplex PCR, and TCRdb's table has in-frame clones only and misses some. Altogether roughly 100,000 clones are present, around nine tenths being singletons, with the ten largest covering less than 20%. The specimen sequenced was blood. Receptor source: a person aged 18 to 70 in good health. CDR3s include the opening cysteine and the closing phenylalanine or tryptophan. Each record gives: J gene, clone size, D gene, V gene, CDR3 DNA, CDR3 protein. The D gene is left open where the match is weak. Rows may omit the clone size; those that give it use once, few, many or a size class.

TRBJ1-6 NA NA TRBV9 TGTGCCAGCAGCTCTCGACAGGAACTAAATTCACCCCTCCACTTT CASSSRQELNSPLHF
TRBJ2-5 NA NA TRBV28 TGTGCCACTGGTTTAGGGGTACGGGAGACCCAGTACTTC CATGLGVRETQYF
TRBJ2-1 once TRBD2 TRBV9 TGTGCCAGCAGCGTCAGCGGGGCCGGGAATGAGCAGTTCTTC CASSVSGAGNEQFF
TRBJ2-1 NA TRBD1 TRBV2 TGTGCCAGCAGGCCCCGGGACAGGGCATACAATGAGCAGTTCTTC CASRPRDRAYNEQFF
TRBJ2-4 NA NA TRBV6-5 TGTGCCAGCAGTTACGGGGGGCTCGCGACGGACATTCAGTACTTC CASSYGGLATDIQYF
TRBJ1-2 NA NA TRBV16 TGTGCCAGCAGCCAAAAGGCAGTTCTCTATGGCTACACCTTC CASSQKAVLYGYTF
TRBJ2-7 NA NA TRBV5-1 TGCGCCAGCAGCTTGGCCAGCTCCTACGAGCAGTACTTC CASSLASSYEQYF
TRBJ2-2 NA NA TRBV5-1 TGCGCCAGCAGCCTACAGAGCACCGGGGAGCTGTTTTTT CASSLQSTGELFF
TRBJ2-7 NA NA TRBV7-6 TGTGCCAGCAGCCCAAGGGTACAGGGCGACGAGCAGTACTTC CASSPRVQGDEQYF
TRBJ1-5 few NA TRBV7-8 TGTGCCAGCAGCTTACCCAATCAGCCCCAGCATTTT CASSLPNQPQHF
TRBJ2-2 NA NA TRBV5-1 TGCGCCAGCAGCCCCCAGGGTACCACCGGGGAGCTGTTTTTT CASSPQGTTGELFF
TRBJ2-7 NA TRBD1 TRBV7-6 TGTGCCAGCAGCTTATGGGGACAGGGGGTCTACGAGCAGTACTTC CASSLWGQGVYEQYF
TRBJ1-5 few NA TRBV7-2 TGTGCCAGCAGCTTAATGGTAGATCAGCCCCAGCATTTT CASSLMVDQPQHF
TRBJ2-2 NA NA TRBV2 TGTGCCAGCATATCCGGGATCGCCGGGGAGCTGTTTTTT CASISGIAGELFF
TRBJ2-5 NA NA TRBV7-3 TGTGCCAGCAGCCCGGAGGGGACCCAGTACTTC CASSPEGTQYF
TRBJ2-7 NA NA TRBV5-4 TGTGCCAGCAGCTTGGACAGCGGGTTGACCTGGTTC CASSLDSGLTWF
TRBJ2-7 NA TRBD1 TRBV4-3 TGCGCCAGCAGCCAAGACAGGGGGTCTATCTACGAGCAGTACTTC CASSQDRGSIYEQYF
TRBJ2-5 NA NA TRBV9 TGTGCCAGCAGCGTTTCCGGGGGTAGGCAAGAGACCCAGTACTTC CASSVSGGRQETQYF
TRBJ1-1 NA TRBD1 TRBV7-2 TGTGCCAGCAGCCTTCAGGGAGGGGGCAGCACTGAAGCTTTCTTT CASSLQGGGSTEAFF
TRBJ2-7 NA TRBD1 TRBV5-1 TGCGCCAGCAGCTTATCCGGACAGGACTACGAGCAGTACTTC CASSLSGQDYEQYF
TRBJ1-5 NA NA TRBV10-2 TGCGCCAGCAGTGCCCGTCAGGGAACGAGCAATCAGCCCCAGCATTTT CASSARQGTSNQPQHF
TRBJ2-4 NA TRBD1 TRBV18 TGTGCCAGCTCACCACTGGACAGGGAAAACATTCAGTACTTC CASSPLDRENIQYF
TRBJ2-2 NA NA TRBV7-2 TGTGCCAGCAGCTATCAGGTGACGAACACCGGGGAGCTGTTTTTT CASSYQVTNTGELFF
TRBJ1-2 NA NA TRBV5-4 TGTGCCAGCAGCTTGGCCGGGCCCTCGAGAAGCTATGGCTACACCTTC CASSLAGPSRSYGYTF
TRBJ1-4 NA TRBD1 TRBV11-2 TGTGCCAGCAGCTTATTTCGCGGACAGGTTAATGAAAAACTGTTTTTT CASSLFRGQVNEKLFF
TRBJ1-6 NA NA TRBV11-3 TGTGCCAGCAGCTTATGGAATAATTCACCCCTCCACTTT CASSLWNNSPLHF
TRBJ1-3 NA TRBD1 TRBV18 TGTGCCAGCTCACCCTCTCTCCCCGGGACAGGGGGCAAAAACACCATATATTTT CASSPSLPGTGGKNTIYF
TRBJ1-1 NA NA TRBV5-3 TGTGCCAGAAGCTCGACAGCGCAAATATCTTTCACTGAAGCTTTCTTT CARSSTAQISFTEAFF
TRBJ2-3 once TRBD2 TRBV6-5 TGTGCCAGCAGTTACCTGGGCGGGGGAAGCACAGATACGCAGTATTTT CASSYLGGGSTDTQYF
TRBJ1-3 NA TRBD1 TRBV7-6 TGTGCCAGCAGCTTACAGGACAGGGCGTCTAACACCATATATTTT CASSLQDRASNTIYF
TRBJ1-1 NA NA TRBV19 TGTGCCAGTATTGTAAACACTGAAGCTTTCTTT CASIVNTEAFF
TRBJ2-3 NA NA TRBV6-5 TGTGCCAGCAGTTACGCCGGTGCAGATACGCAGTATTTT CASSYAGADTQYF
TRBJ2-1 NA NA TRBV7-8 TGTGCCAGCAGCTTAGAGCTCGCTCCGCGGCATGAGCAGTTCTTC CASSLELAPRHEQFF
TRBJ1-1 NA NA TRBV5-5 TGTGCCAGCAGCTACTATATCGAAACAGAAACCTTGAACACTGAAGCTTTCTTT CASSYYIETETLNTEAFF
TRBJ2-7 NA NA TRBV4-3 TGCGCCAGCAGCCCGCACCTTAAATCGGCAGACTCCTACGAGCAGTACTTC CASSPHLKSADSYEQYF
TRBJ1-4 NA TRBD1 TRBV5-5 TGTGCCAGCAGCTTAGGGACAGGGGGAAAACTGTTTTTT CASSLGTGGKLFF
TRBJ2-7 NA NA TRBV10-3 TGTGCCATCGTTGGGGGGGCCACCTACGAGCAGTACTTC CAIVGGATYEQYF
TRBJ1-6 NA NA TRBV7-9 TGTGCCAGCAGCCCCTGGGAGGCCGAGTATAATTCACCCCTCCACTTT CASSPWEAEYNSPLHF
TRBJ2-6 NA NA TRBV4-3 TGCGCCAGCAGCCATGCGGGATTTCGTGGGGCCAACGTCCTGACTTTC CASSHAGFRGANVLTF
TRBJ1-2 NA NA TRBV19 TGTGCCAGTAGTGTTCGGGACGCGCTCTATGGCTACACCTTC CASSVRDALYGYTF
TRBJ2-5 NA TRBD1 TRBV5-4 TGTGCCAGCAGCTTTAGACAGGGGGCGGGAGAGACCCAGTACTTC CASSFRQGAGETQYF
TRBJ2-7 few NA TRBV7-9 TGTGCCAGCAGCCCAGGAAACGACAGGTCCTACTTC CASSPGNDRSYF
TRBJ2-7 once NA TRBV6-5 TGTGCCAGCAGTTACTGGGAAGGGGCTAACCTTTACGAGCAGTACTTC CASSYWEGANLYEQYF
TRBJ1-6 NA NA TRBV7-9 TGTGCCAGCAGCCTAGTGGGGGGGGGCTCACCCCTCCACTTT CASSLVGGGSPLHF
TRBJ1-5 NA NA TRBV7-2 TGTGCCAGCAGCTTGAGGGGGGACCAGCCCCAGCATTTT CASSLRGDQPQHF
TRBJ1-3 NA NA TRBV5-4 TGTGCCAGCAGCCGGGGAGGGGTCAACTCTGGAAACACCATATATTTT CASSRGGVNSGNTIYF
TRBJ1-4 NA NA TRBV12-2 TGTGCAAGTCGCTTAACAAAAAAGAGTGAAAAACTGTTTTTT CASRLTKKSEKLFF
TRBJ2-2 NA TRBD1 TRBV19 TGTGCCAGTGCAACCGGGACAGGGGGGATTAACACCGGGGAGCTGTTTTTT CASATGTGGINTGELFF
TRBJ1-4 NA NA TRBV7-2 TGTGCCAGCAGCGCGTGGCGACAGGAAAAACTGTTTTTT CASSAWRQEKLFF
TRBJ2-5 NA NA TRBV10-3 TGTGCCATCAGTGAGTGGGGGGCCCACCAAGAGACCCAGTACTTC CAISEWGAHQETQYF
TRBJ1-2 NA TRBD1 TRBV6-5 TGTGCCAGCAGTTACTCAGGGACAGAGGTCTACACCTTC CASSYSGTEVYTF
TRBJ1-2 once NA TRBV25-1 TGTGCCAGCAGTGAAGGCTTAGCCTATGGCTACACCTTC CASSEGLAYGYTF
TRBJ1-4 NA NA TRBV30 TGTGCCTGGACTTCCGGGACTAATGAAAAACTGTTTTTT CAWTSGTNEKLFF
TRBJ2-5 NA TRBD1 TRBV7-7 TGTGCCAGCAGCCGAACAGGGGAAGAGACCCAGTACTTC CASSRTGEETQYF
TRBJ1-1 NA NA TRBV6-5 TGTGCCAGCACCGATAGGGGAAGGAACACTGAAGCTTTCTTT CASTDRGRNTEAFF
TRBJ1-2 NA NA TRBV25-1 TGTGCCAGCAGTGAATATAGGAGCGGCTACACCTTC CASSEYRSGYTF
TRBJ2-7 few NA TRBV11-2 TGTGCCAGCAGCTTAGATCGGTACGAGCAGTACTTC CASSLDRYEQYF
TRBJ2-7 once NA TRBV5-1 TGCGCCAGCAGCTCGGGTTGGGGGAAGGTGACCGAGCAGTACTTC CASSSGWGKVTEQYF
TRBJ2-5 NA TRBD1 TRBV5-4 TGTGCCAGCAGCCTACAGGGGGCCGAAGAGACCCAGTACTTC CASSLQGAEETQYF
TRBJ2-7 NA NA TRBV4-3 TGCGCCAGCAGCCAAGATGGGCAGTACTACGAGCAGTACTTC CASSQDGQYYEQYF